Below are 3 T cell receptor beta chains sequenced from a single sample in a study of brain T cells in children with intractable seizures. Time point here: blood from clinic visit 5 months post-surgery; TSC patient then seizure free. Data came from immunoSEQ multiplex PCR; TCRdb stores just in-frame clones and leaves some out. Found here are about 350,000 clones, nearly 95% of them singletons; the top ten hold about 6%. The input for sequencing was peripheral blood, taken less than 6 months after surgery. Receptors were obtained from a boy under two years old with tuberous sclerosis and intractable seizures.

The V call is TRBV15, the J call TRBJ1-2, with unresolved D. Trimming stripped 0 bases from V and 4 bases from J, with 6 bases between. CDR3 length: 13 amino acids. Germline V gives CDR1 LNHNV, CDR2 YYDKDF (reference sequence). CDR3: CATSRDRFYGYTF. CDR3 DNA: TGTGCCACCAGCAGAGACAGGTTCTATGGCTACACCTTC.

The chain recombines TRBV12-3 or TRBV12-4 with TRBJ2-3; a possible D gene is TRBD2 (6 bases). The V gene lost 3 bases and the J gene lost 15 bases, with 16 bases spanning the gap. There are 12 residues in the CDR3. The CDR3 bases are TGTGCCAGCAGTTTCGGACTACCTCTCCCTTATTTT. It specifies CASSFGLPLPYF.

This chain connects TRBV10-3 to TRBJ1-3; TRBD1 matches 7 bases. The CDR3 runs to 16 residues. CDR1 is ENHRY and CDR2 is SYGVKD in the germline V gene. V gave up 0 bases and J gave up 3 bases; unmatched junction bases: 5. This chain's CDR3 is CAISESEGQRGNTIYF. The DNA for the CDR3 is TGTGCCATCAGTGAGTCGGAGGGACAGCGTGGAAACACCATATATTTT.